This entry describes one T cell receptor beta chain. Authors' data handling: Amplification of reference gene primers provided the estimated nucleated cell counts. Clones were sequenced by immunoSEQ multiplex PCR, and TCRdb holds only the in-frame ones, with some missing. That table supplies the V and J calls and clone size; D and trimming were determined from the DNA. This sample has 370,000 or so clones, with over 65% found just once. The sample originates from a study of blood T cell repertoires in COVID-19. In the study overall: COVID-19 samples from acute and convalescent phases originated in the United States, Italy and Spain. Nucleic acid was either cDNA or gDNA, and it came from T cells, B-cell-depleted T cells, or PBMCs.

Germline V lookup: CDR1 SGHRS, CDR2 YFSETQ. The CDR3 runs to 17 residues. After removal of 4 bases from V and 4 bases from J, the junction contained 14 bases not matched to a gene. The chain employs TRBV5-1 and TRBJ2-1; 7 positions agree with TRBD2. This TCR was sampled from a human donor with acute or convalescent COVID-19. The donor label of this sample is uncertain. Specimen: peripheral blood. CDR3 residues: CASSAMGRAGVYNEQFF. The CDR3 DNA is TGCGCCAGCAGCGCGATGGGACGGGCGGGGGTGTACAATGAGCAGTTCTTC.